A selection of T cell receptor beta chains follows, all from one sample in a study of T cell responses to AZD1222 COVID-19 vaccine. Generated by immunoSEQ multiplex PCR, the TCRdb table keeps only in-frame clones and is missing some. The table has 80,000 to 95,000 clones, 85% to 90% seen once; the top ten hold around 5.1%. The specimen was peripheral blood, collected on day 0 of MenACWY control vaccination. These TCRs come from an adult in good health. Both conserved end residues are part of each CDR3. Fields, in order: V gene, clone size, J gene, D gene, CDR3 DNA, CDR3 protein. A D gene is named only where the DNA matches it firmly. Rows give clone size only sometimes, using once, few, many, or a class for an expanded clone.

V gene: TRBV3-1/TRBV3-2
clone size: .
J gene: TRBJ2-1
D gene: .
CDR3 DNA: TGTGCCAGCAGCCCCGGTCGTGGGCAGTTCTTC
CDR3 protein: CASSPGRGQFF

V gene: TRBV27
clone size: .
J gene: TRBJ2-5
D gene: .
CDR3 DNA: TGTGCCAGCAGTTTGGGGGGTTGGTACCAAGAGACCCAGTACTTC
CDR3 protein: CASSLGGWYQETQYF

V gene: TRBV4-3
clone size: few
J gene: TRBJ2-1
D gene: .
CDR3 DNA: TGCGCCAGCAGCCAAGCCTACGGATTCACCTACAATGAGCAGTTCTTC
CDR3 protein: CASSQAYGFTYNEQFF

V gene: TRBV28
clone size: .
J gene: TRBJ2-7
D gene: TRBD2
CDR3 DNA: TGTGCCAGCACCCTTTGGGCTAGCGGAAACTACGAGCAGTACTTC
CDR3 protein: CASTLWASGNYEQYF

V gene: TRBV30
clone size: .
J gene: TRBJ2-5
D gene: .
CDR3 DNA: TGTGCCTGGAGTGGTGGGTGGGAGACCCAGTACTTC
CDR3 protein: CAWSGGWETQYF

V gene: TRBV28
clone size: .
J gene: TRBJ1-6
D gene: TRBD1
CDR3 DNA: TGTGCCAGCAGCCAAATACAGGGGGGGTCCTATAATTCACCCCTCCACTTT
CDR3 protein: CASSQIQGGSYNSPLHF

V gene: TRBV5-6
clone size: .
J gene: TRBJ1-6
D gene: .
CDR3 DNA: TGTGCCAGCAGCGGGGAGGGGACACTAAATTCACCCCTCCACTTT
CDR3 protein: CASSGEGTLNSPLHF

V gene: TRBV11-2
clone size: .
J gene: TRBJ2-6
D gene: .
CDR3 DNA: TGTGCCAGCAGCCCCTACGCTGTCGTAGGGGCCAACGTCCTGACTTTC
CDR3 protein: CASSPYAVVGANVLTF

V gene: TRBV19
clone size: few
J gene: TRBJ2-1
D gene: TRBD2
CDR3 DNA: TGTGCCAGTAGTTGGGGACTAGCGGGAGGGCCATACAATGAGCAGTTCTTC
CDR3 protein: CASSWGLAGGPYNEQFF

V gene: TRBV7-9
clone size: .
J gene: TRBJ2-2
D gene: TRBD2
CDR3 DNA: TGTGCCAGCAGCTTATCTAGCGGGATGTTAACCGGGGAGCTGTTTTTT
CDR3 protein: CASSLSSGMLTGELFF

V gene: TRBV6-5
clone size: once
J gene: TRBJ1-3
D gene: TRBD1
CDR3 DNA: TGTGCCAGCAGGACCAGACAGGGGACGGGAAACACCATATATTTT
CDR3 protein: CASRTRQGTGNTIYF

V gene: TRBV5-4
clone size: once
J gene: TRBJ2-3
D gene: .
CDR3 DNA: TGTGCCAGCAGCTTGATGGACAGACTATGGGGAGATACGCAGTATTTT
CDR3 protein: CASSLMDRLWGDTQYF

V gene: TRBV24-1
clone size: few
J gene: TRBJ1-2
D gene: TRBD1
CDR3 DNA: TGTGCCACCAGTGACCCAAACCCGGGACAGGGTTCGGAGGATGGCTACACCTTC
CDR3 protein: CATSDPNPGQGSEDGYTF

V gene: TRBV7-8
clone size: .
J gene: TRBJ1-5
D gene: .
CDR3 DNA: TGTGCCAGCAGCTTTTCAGGGTACGTGTTGCCCCAGCATTTT
CDR3 protein: CASSFSGYVLPQHF

V gene: TRBV28
clone size: .
J gene: TRBJ2-5
D gene: .
CDR3 DNA: TGTGCCAGCAGTTCGGTACCGGAGACCCAGTACTTC
CDR3 protein: CASSSVPETQYF

V gene: TRBV24-1
clone size: .
J gene: TRBJ2-6
D gene: .
CDR3 DNA: TGTGCCACCAGCGGAGGGGGCTCTGGGGCCAACGTCCTGACTTTC
CDR3 protein: CATSGGGSGANVLTF

V gene: TRBV4-1
clone size: .
J gene: TRBJ2-2
D gene: .
CDR3 DNA: TGCGCCAGCAGCCAAGGGCCGATGGCCCTCACCGGGGAGCTGTTTTTT
CDR3 protein: CASSQGPMALTGELFF

V gene: TRBV30
clone size: .
J gene: TRBJ1-5
D gene: .
CDR3 DNA: TGTGCCTGGAGTGTGCCCGGGGGGGATAGCAATCAGCCCCAGCATTTT
CDR3 protein: CAWSVPGGDSNQPQHF

V gene: TRBV7-2
clone size: .
J gene: TRBJ1-2
D gene: TRBD1
CDR3 DNA: TGTGCCAGCAGCCCCGGGACAGGGTTGAACTACACCTTC
CDR3 protein: CASSPGTGLNYTF

V gene: TRBV4-1
clone size: .
J gene: TRBJ1-1
D gene: .
CDR3 DNA: TGCGCCAGCAGCCAAGTGGCAGTCCGAGACGCTGAAGCTTTCTTT
CDR3 protein: CASSQVAVRDAEAFF

V gene: TRBV4-2
clone size: .
J gene: TRBJ2-3
D gene: TRBD2
CDR3 DNA: TGTGCCAGCAGCCAAGAGAGACCTCGGGGGGTGGGCACAGATACGCAGTATTTT
CDR3 protein: CASSQERPRGVGTDTQYF

V gene: TRBV7-3
clone size: .
J gene: TRBJ2-1
D gene: TRBD2
CDR3 DNA: TGTGCCAGCAGCGGGACAGGGTCACTAGCGGGAGTAGCCGATGAGCAGTTCTTC
CDR3 protein: CASSGTGSLAGVADEQFF

V gene: TRBV18
clone size: .
J gene: TRBJ1-2
D gene: .
CDR3 DNA: TGTGCCAGCTCGTCCCGACAGGTTAATAACTATGGCTACACCTTC
CDR3 protein: CASSSRQVNNYGYTF

V gene: TRBV5-4
clone size: .
J gene: TRBJ2-2
D gene: TRBD2
CDR3 DNA: TGTGCCAGCAGCTTTCCCCGGGAGGTTTTAGTGGCCACCGGGGAGCTGTTTTTT
CDR3 protein: CASSFPREVLVATGELFF

V gene: TRBV27
clone size: .
J gene: TRBJ1-2
D gene: TRBD1
CDR3 DNA: TGTGCCAGCAGTTTATCGAGGGGGCAGGCGGATGGCTACACCTTC
CDR3 protein: CASSLSRGQADGYTF

V gene: TRBV7-9
clone size: .
J gene: TRBJ2-1
D gene: .
CDR3 DNA: TGTGCCAGCAGCCCATCGGGAGAGCCCTGGGATGAGCAGTTCTTC
CDR3 protein: CASSPSGEPWDEQFF

V gene: TRBV7-2
clone size: .
J gene: TRBJ2-7
D gene: .
CDR3 DNA: TGTGCCAGCAGCTTACCCAGGGACGGCGGTAGCTCCTACGAGCAGTACTTC
CDR3 protein: CASSLPRDGGSSYEQYF

V gene: TRBV19
clone size: .
J gene: TRBJ1-1
D gene: .
CDR3 DNA: TGTGCCAGTAAACCTAAAGAGAACACTGAAGCTTTCTTT
CDR3 protein: CASKPKENTEAFF

V gene: TRBV6-1
clone size: .
J gene: TRBJ1-2
D gene: .
CDR3 DNA: TGTGCCAGCAGTGAAGTCGGACTGCCAGCTAACTATGGCTACACCTTC
CDR3 protein: CASSEVGLPANYGYTF

V gene: TRBV7-3
clone size: .
J gene: TRBJ2-2
D gene: .
CDR3 DNA: TGTGCCAGCAGCTTAGAGGGACCCGGGGCACCCGGGGAGCTGTTTTTT
CDR3 protein: CASSLEGPGAPGELFF

V gene: TRBV5-1
clone size: .
J gene: TRBJ1-3
D gene: TRBD1
CDR3 DNA: TGCGCCAGCAGCTACTATGACAGGGGAGTGGCTGGAAACACCATATATTTT
CDR3 protein: CASSYYDRGVAGNTIYF

V gene: TRBV5-4
clone size: .
J gene: TRBJ2-7
D gene: TRBD2
CDR3 DNA: TGTGCCAGCAGGGGTAGCGGGAGCTCCTACGAGCAGTACTTC
CDR3 protein: CASRGSGSSYEQYF

V gene: TRBV28
clone size: once
J gene: TRBJ2-7
D gene: TRBD1
CDR3 DNA: TGTGCCAGCAGTTCGATCGCGAGGGGGCGAAACGAGCAGTACTTC
CDR3 protein: CASSSIARGRNEQYF

V gene: TRBV29-1
clone size: .
J gene: TRBJ2-3
D gene: .
CDR3 DNA: TGCAGCGTTGAAGTCGTAGCGATCACAGATACGCAGTATTTT
CDR3 protein: CSVEVVAITDTQYF

V gene: TRBV5-6
clone size: .
J gene: TRBJ2-7
D gene: .
CDR3 DNA: TGTGCCAGCAGCTCGGGGCCCTCGCGCGGCTCCTACGAGCAGTACTTC
CDR3 protein: CASSSGPSRGSYEQYF

V gene: TRBV12-3/TRBV12-4
clone size: .
J gene: TRBJ2-1
D gene: .
CDR3 DNA: TGTGCCAGCAGTTCCGGACCGCAGCAGTTCTTC
CDR3 protein: CASSSGPQQFF

V gene: TRBV18
clone size: .
J gene: TRBJ1-5
D gene: .
CDR3 DNA: TGTGCCAGCTCACGTATGGTGGAACGGGTCGACATAGGAGCCCAGCATTTT
CDR3 protein: CASSRMVERVDIGAQHF

V gene: TRBV2
clone size: .
J gene: TRBJ1-1
D gene: .
CDR3 DNA: TGTGCCAGCAGTGAAACACCAACGGACGGGACTGAAGCTTTCTTT
CDR3 protein: CASSETPTDGTEAFF

V gene: TRBV18
clone size: .
J gene: TRBJ2-7
D gene: TRBD1
CDR3 DNA: TGTGCCAGCTCACCGGACAGGGTATTTAGTGAGCAGTACTTC
CDR3 protein: CASSPDRVFSEQYF

V gene: TRBV30
clone size: .
J gene: TRBJ1-1
D gene: .
CDR3 DNA: TGTGCCTGGAATCAGCTTGGGGGGGGAAACACTGAAGCTTTCTTT
CDR3 protein: CAWNQLGGGNTEAFF

V gene: TRBV6-5
clone size: .
J gene: TRBJ1-5
D gene: .
CDR3 DNA: TGTGCCAGCAGCCCCGACAGGAACGGTCAGCCCCAGCATTTT
CDR3 protein: CASSPDRNGQPQHF

V gene: TRBV19
clone size: .
J gene: TRBJ2-2
D gene: TRBD2
CDR3 DNA: TGTGCCAGTAGTCAACTAGCGGGGCCCCCCGGGGAGCTGTTTTTT
CDR3 protein: CASSQLAGPPGELFF